This T cell receptor beta chain derives from a study of OX40 agonist ivuxolimab in advanced cancers. Overall study context: Clinicians treated patients with ivuxolimab, an agonistic anti-OX40 (CD134) antibody.

Data came from immunoSEQ multiplex PCR; TCRdb stores just in-frame clones and leaves some out. Here the sample spans some 28,000 clones, about 86% being singletons. The length of the CDR3 is 14 residues. Germline V lookup: CDR1 MNHEY, CDR2 SMNVEV (reference sequence). The trim removed 7 bases at V and 3 bases at J, leaving 6 bases unmatched. The source is an adult with an advanced solid tumor such as melanoma, head and neck, liver or kidney cancer. Sequencing was performed on CD4+ or CD8+ T cells sorted from blood, taken in a trial of the OX40 agonist ivuxolimab. The rearrangement joins TRBV27 to TRBJ2-1, with TRBD1 matching over 7 bases. CDR3 sequence reads: CASTWTGVYNEQFF. The CDR3 DNA reads as TGTGCCAGCACTTGGACAGGCGTCTACAATGAGCAGTTCTTC.